What follows are 6 T cell receptor beta chains derived from one specimen sequenced in a study of T cell repertoires in cytomegalovirus infection. TCRdb ran MiXCR on the reads and lists one entry per CDR3 protein. The profile covers roughly 120,000 distinct CDR3 sequences, with 29% appearing a single time and around 80% taken by the ten largest. No antigens are known for them. Sample: CD8+ T cells from cultured PBMCs, taken from culture after CMV antigen stimulation. The receptors were sampled from a human donor in good health (CMV status not recorded). Some clones in this sample may be carry-over from other donors' samples.

This sequence joins TRBV3-1 and TRBJ2-7; no definite D call. The V end lost 4 bases, the J end lost 3 bases, and 13 bases lay between the germline ends. This CDR3 comprises 14 residues. Germline V gives CDR1 LGHDT, CDR2 YNNKEL (reference sequence). The CDR3, as DNA: TGTGCCAGCAGCCCCTCCCAAGGTTTCTACGAGCAGTACTTC. Translated: CASSPSQGFYEQYF.

This clonotype appeared many times. V usage is TRBV7-6 and J usage is TRBJ2-3; possibly TRBD1 or TRBD2 for D (5 bases each). CDR1 is SGHVS and CDR2 is FNYEAQ in the germline V gene. The length of the CDR3 is 16 residues. Trimming removed 5 bases from V and 2 bases from J, with 17 bases in between. The CDR3 DNA reads as TGTGCCAGCAGCGCCCGCCGGGACGGCTCCACAGATACGCAGTATTTT. Protein: CASSARRDGSTDTQYF.

This clonotype has just a few counts. The chain links TRBV4-1 to TRBJ1-6; tentatively, D is TRBD1 (5 bases). V was clipped by 7 bases and J by 14 bases, with 12 bases between them. The CDR3 consists of 11 residues. Germline CDR1 reads MGHRA; CDR2 reads YSYEKL. The CDR3 coding sequence is TGCGCCAGCACCGGGGGAAGCTCCCTCCACTTT. Translated: CASTGGSSLHF.

This chain uses TRBV2 with TRBJ1-1, with D perhaps matching TRBD1 (5 bases). The V and J ends lost 6 bases and 6 bases respectively, with 17 bases between them. Germline V gives CDR1 SNHLY, CDR2 FYNNEI. The CDR3 runs 14 residues. The CDR3 spells CASSSGIGLSEAFF. The DNA of the CDR3 is TGTGCCAGCAGCTCAGGGATAGGACTTTCTGAAGCTTTCTTT. The whole variable domain, filled in from reference TRBV2 and TRBJ1-1, reads EPEVTQTPSHQVTQMGQEVILRCVPISNHLYFYWYRQILGQKVEFLVSFYNNEISEKSEIFDDQFSVERPDGSNFTLKIRSTKLEDSAMYFCASSSGIGLSEAFFGQGTRLTVV.

V gene TRBV2 combines with J gene TRBJ2-2; D may be TRBD1 (6 bases). Trimming shortened V by 9 bases and J by 1 base, and 12 bases separated the two germline ends. This CDR3 has 14 amino acids. Germline V CDR1 and CDR2: SNHLY, FYNNEI. Written as DNA, the CDR3 is TGTGCCAGGTCCCGGGACATGAACACCGGGGAGCTGTTTTTT. Its translation is CARSRDMNTGELFF.

This chain connects TRBV11-2 to TRBJ2-7; possible D gene TRBD1, 5 bases. There are 13 residues in the CDR3. The V gene's germline CDR1 is SGHAT and CDR2 FQNNGV. V was clipped by 5 bases and J by 8 bases, with 16 bases between them. In DNA form, the CDR3 reads TGTGCCAGCAGCCTGACGCAGGGTTCGCAGCAGTACTTC. It yields the protein CASSLTQGSQQYF.